The 21 T cell receptor beta chains below were found in one sample sequenced in a study of T cells after posttransplantation cyclophosphamide. Method: immunoSEQ multiplex PCR; TCRdb's copy keeps in-frame clones and lacks some. The sample is made up of some 16,000 clones, none counted only once. Treatment was busulfan-fludarabine conditioning, a marrow graft, and cyclophosphamide on days +3 and +4. The starting material was PBMCs, obtained after allogeneic stem cell transplant with posttransplant cyclophosphamide. The receptors stem from a female patient under 45 who received an allogeneic stem cell transplant from a related donor, was CMV-positive, and had no GVHD. Part of the T cell pool may stem from the graft donor.

This clone was detected many times. The chain has TRBV7-3 and TRBJ1-5; no clear D. The germline gives CDR1 SGHTA, CDR2 FQGTGA. V lost 5 bases and J lost 10, with 15 bases in between. The CDR3 length is 13 residues. CDR3 DNA: TGTGCCAGCAGCCCTGACACGCTTCTCCCCCAGCATTTT. Translating it yields CASSPDTLLPQHF. Complete variable domain (other parts from reference TRBV7-3 and TRBJ1-5): GAGVSQTPSNKVTEKGKYVELRCDPISGHTALYWYRQSLGQGPEFLIYFQGTGAADDSGLPNDRFFAVRPEGSVSTLKIQRTERGDSAVYLCASSPDTLLPQHFGDGTRLSIL.

This clone was detected many times. V and J are TRBV6-1 and TRBJ1-6; the D is unclear. The germline gives CDR1 MNHNS, CDR2 SASEGT. The CDR3 is 13 residues long. V dropped 6 bases and J dropped 9 bases, with 12 bases sitting between them. CDR3: CASSEGYRSPLHF. The CDR3 DNA sequence: TGTGCCAGCAGCGAGGGATACCGTTCACCCCTCCACTTT.

This clone has a count of ten or more. The chain employs TRBV5-4 and TRBJ2-1; weak D call: TRBD1 (6 bases). From germline, CDR1 is SGHNT and CDR2 YYREEE (reference sequence). Trimming removed 4 bases at V and 6 bases at J, with 14 bases between. The CDR3 is made up of 14 amino acids. The CDR3 region is CASSQRTESNEQFF. The CDR3 nucleotides read TGTGCCAGCAGCCAAAGGACAGAGTCCAATGAGCAGTTCTTC.

The chain carries TRBV9 and TRBJ2-1; 7 bases line up with TRBD2. The CDR3 consists of 16 residues. Germline-derived CDR1 and CDR2 are SGDLS and YYNGEE. V gave up 1 base and J gave up 0 bases; unmatched junction bases: 4. The CDR3 bases are TGTGCCAGCAGCGTAACCCGGACTAGCTCCTACAATGAGCAGTTCTTC. Translating it yields CASSVTRTSSYNEQFF.

This clone has a count of ten or more. The chain joins TRBV5-4 to TRBJ2-2, with 12 bases matching TRBD2. The CDR3 has 15 amino acids. Germline-derived CDR1 and CDR2 are SGHNT and YYREEE (reference sequence). V lost 4 bases, J lost 5 bases, and 3 bases stayed unmatched. This CDR3 is CASSASGRVTGELFF. The CDR3 bases are TGTGCCAGCAGCGCTAGCGGGAGGGTGACCGGGGAGCTGTTTTTT.

This clone appeared many times. This chain links TRBV28 with TRBJ1-4; 8 bases agree with TRBD1. The CDR3 sequence is 15 residues long. J gave up 7 bases and V 5 bases, and 9 bases lay outside the gene matches. Germline values: CDR1 MDHEN, CDR2 SYDVKM. CDR3 protein: CASSGSGGRFEKLFF. CDR3 DNA sequence: TGTGCCAGCAGTGGGTCAGGGGGCAGGTTTGAAAAACTGTTTTTT. The full variable domain, in which reference TRBV28 and TRBJ1-4 provide the parts outside the CDR3, is DVKVTQSSRYLVKRTGEKVFLECVQDMDHENMFWYRQDPGLGLRLIYFSYDVKMKEKGDIPEGYSVSREKKERFSLILESASTNQTSMYLCASSGSGGRFEKLFFGSGTQLSVL.

This clone has a count of ten or more. The J gene is TRBJ1-3, the V gene TRBV29-1, with TRBD1 as a possible D gene (5 bases). Trimming took 3 bases from V and 0 from J, leaving 9 bases between them. Germline CDR1 and CDR2: SQVTM and ANQGSEA. The CDR3 loop spans 14 amino acids. The CDR3 coding sequence is TGCAGCGTTGAGGCAGGGATCTCTGGAAACACCATATATTTT. Translating gives CSVEAGISGNTIYF.

This clone occurred many times. The chain joins TRBV6-1 to TRBJ2-3; no clear D gene. Germline CDR1 MNHNS, CDR2 SASEGT. Between the trimmed V and J ends, which lost 0 bases and 2 bases, there was a span of 9 bases. The CDR3 is 15 amino acids. CDR3 protein: CASSEAYQSTDTQYF. CDR3 DNA: TGTGCCAGCAGTGAAGCCTATCAATCCACAGATACGCAGTATTTT.

This clone was seen many times. This chain uses TRBV7-2 with TRBJ2-1; D uncertain. This CDR3 comprises 13 residues. The V end was cut by 0 bases, the J end by 7 bases, with 7 bases between. Germline CDR1 is SGHTA and CDR2 is FQGNSA. The CDR3 nucleotides read TGTGCCAGCAGCTTAGCCCGAGCGAATGAGCAGTTCTTC. Translating it yields CASSLARANEQFF.

This clone has ten or more counts. The chain is built from TRBV6-6 and TRBJ2-5, with D possibly matching TRBD1 (6 bases). The germline CDR1 and CDR2 sequences are MNHNY and SVGAGI (reference sequence). With 6 bases removed from V and 4 bases from J, the gap between germline ends came to 18 bases. The CDR3 is made up of 15 amino acids. CDR3 amino acids: CASSPTTGPRETQYF. CDR3 coding DNA: TGTGCCAGCAGCCCTACAACAGGGCCTCGAGAGACCCAGTACTTC.

Many counts were recorded for this clone. The genes are TRBV28 and TRBJ2-7, with D hard to call. Germline CDR1 reads MDHEN; CDR2 reads SYDVKM. The CDR3 runs to 14 residues. Trimming removed 6 bases at V and 6 bases at J, with 18 bases between. The chain's CDR3 is CASRLTGTSSEQYF. CDR3 nucleotide sequence: TGTGCCAGCAGACTGACGGGTACTTCGTCCGAGCAGTACTTC.

This clone was observed many times. The chain carries TRBV6-1 and TRBJ1-1; 8 bases map to TRBD1. V shed 6 bases, J shed 6 bases, and the junction held 3 bases outside the gene matches. Germline V lookup: CDR1 MNHNS, CDR2 SASEGT. The CDR3 contains 12 residues. The chain's CDR3 is CASSSGGSEAFF. The CDR3, as DNA: TGTGCCAGCAGCTCAGGGGGCTCTGAAGCTTTCTTT.

This clone was counted at least ten times. J is TRBJ2-7 and V is TRBV7-8; 9 positions agree with TRBD1. Trimming took 5 bases from V and 4 from J; bases not matched to a gene: 12. Germline assignment: CDR1 SGHVS and CDR2 FQNEAQ. This CDR3 region has 16 residues. In DNA, the CDR3 is TGTGCCAGCAGCCTCCGACCGGGACAGGGCACTTACGAGCAGTACTTC. This sequence encodes CASSLRPGQGTYEQYF.

This clone was seen repeatedly, ten times or more. V and J are TRBV6-5 and TRBJ2-5; 8 bases are a match to TRBD2. V gave up 6 bases and J gave up 3 bases; unmatched junction bases: 9. The CDR3 runs 15 residues. Germline V gene lookup returns CDR1 MNHEY and CDR2 SVGAGI. The CDR3 coding sequence is TGTGCCAGCAGCCCAGCGGGGGCCATTAAAGAGACCCAGTACTTC. Translation gives CASSPAGAIKETQYF.

This clone was counted at least ten times. This chain connects TRBV28 to TRBJ2-1; TRBD2 agrees at 10 bases. This CDR3 comprises 15 residues. The V gene end was trimmed by 4 bases and the J gene end by 4 bases; junction bases not matched to a gene: 4. Germline assignment: CDR1 MDHEN and CDR2 SYDVKM. CDR3 residues: CASSSWTSGYNEQFF. CDR3 bases: TGTGCCAGCAGTTCTTGGACTAGCGGTTACAATGAGCAGTTCTTC.

This clone was detected many times. The chain's CDR3 is CASSLDRGPYEQYF. CDR3 nucleotide sequence: TGCGCCAGCAGCTTAGACAGGGGCCCCTACGAGCAGTACTTC. V and J are TRBV4-3 and TRBJ2-7; 8 bases fit TRBD1. Germline V gene data show CDR1 as LGHNA and CDR2 as YSLEER. V lost 5 bases to trimming and J lost 2 bases; unmatched junction nucleotides: 5. The CDR3 is made up of 14 amino acids.

This clone was observed at least ten times. The V and J genes are TRBV9 and TRBJ1-3, with 7 nucleotides matching TRBD1. Trimming took 4 bases from V and 4 from J; bases not matched to a gene: 2. The germline CDR1 and CDR2 sequences are SGDLS and YYNGEE. The CDR3 consists of 13 residues. DNA for the CDR3: TGTGCCAGCAGCAGGGGGCTCGGAAACACCATATATTTT. It translates to CASSRGLGNTIYF. The full variable domain, rest sourced from reference TRBV9 and TRBJ1-3, is DSGVTQTPKHLITATGQRVTLRCSPRSGDLSVYWYQQSLDQGLQFLIQYYNGEERAKGNILERFSAQQFPDLHSELNLSSLELGDSALYFCASSRGLGNTIYFGEGSWLTVV.

This clone was observed many times. This rearrangement joins TRBV27 to TRBJ2-7; D uncertain. Germline V gene lookup returns CDR1 MNHEY and CDR2 SMNVEV (reference sequence). This CDR3 is 16 amino acids long. V was shortened by 2 bases and J by 0 bases, with 14 bases between the two germline ends. The CDR3 DNA is TGTGCCAGCAGTTTAACCCCCGCAAGGAGCTCCTACGAGCAGTACTTC. Translation: CASSLTPARSSYEQYF.

This clone has ten or more counts. The V call is TRBV7-9, the J call TRBJ1-1; TRBD1 is a possible D gene (6 bases). The length of the CDR3 is 14 residues. V was pared by 1 base and J by 0 bases, with 6 bases between. Germline CDR1 and CDR2: SEHNR and FQNEAQ (reference sequence). Here the CDR3 reads CASSLGTVNTEAFF. The CDR3 DNA reads TGTGCCAGCAGCTTAGGGACAGTGAACACTGAAGCTTTCTTT.

This clone appeared many times. This chain joins TRBV18 and TRBJ2-4; D uncertain. In germline, CDR1 is KGHSH, CDR2 LQKENI. The CDR3 is 10 amino acids. The ends were cut back, 3 bases at V and 12 bases at J, with 6 bases in the middle. Here the CDR3 reads CASSPTPQYF. In DNA form, the CDR3 reads TGTGCCAGCTCACCGACTCCTCAGTACTTC.

This clone was recorded many times. The V call is TRBV13, the J call TRBJ2-7, with a weak D call TRBD2 (5 bases). Germline assignment: CDR1 PRHDT and CDR2 FYEKMQ (reference sequence). V lost 3 bases and J lost 0, with 6 bases in between. The length of the CDR3 is 13 residues. DNA for the CDR3: TGTGCCAGCAGCTTGCGGGTCTCCTACGAGCAGTACTTC. Translating it yields CASSLRVSYEQYF.